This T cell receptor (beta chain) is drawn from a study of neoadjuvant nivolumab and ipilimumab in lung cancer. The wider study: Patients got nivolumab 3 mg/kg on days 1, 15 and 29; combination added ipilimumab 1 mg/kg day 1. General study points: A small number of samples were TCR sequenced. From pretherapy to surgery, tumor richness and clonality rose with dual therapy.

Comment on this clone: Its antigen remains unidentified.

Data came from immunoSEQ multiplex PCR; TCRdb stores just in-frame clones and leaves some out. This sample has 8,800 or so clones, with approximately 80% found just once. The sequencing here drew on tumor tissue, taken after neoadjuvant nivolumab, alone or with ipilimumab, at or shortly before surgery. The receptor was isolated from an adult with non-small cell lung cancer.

The CDR3 region is CASSNSRQGNTQYF. CDR3 sequence (DNA): TGTGCCAGCAGCAACAGCCGACAGGGTAATACGCAGTATTTT. The rearrangement joins TRBV13 to TRBJ2-3; TRBD1 matches 7 bases. This CDR3 spans 14 amino acids. V lost 5 bases, J lost 7 bases, and 9 bases stayed unmatched. Per the germline V gene, CDR1 is PRHDT and CDR2 is FYEKMQ (reference sequence).